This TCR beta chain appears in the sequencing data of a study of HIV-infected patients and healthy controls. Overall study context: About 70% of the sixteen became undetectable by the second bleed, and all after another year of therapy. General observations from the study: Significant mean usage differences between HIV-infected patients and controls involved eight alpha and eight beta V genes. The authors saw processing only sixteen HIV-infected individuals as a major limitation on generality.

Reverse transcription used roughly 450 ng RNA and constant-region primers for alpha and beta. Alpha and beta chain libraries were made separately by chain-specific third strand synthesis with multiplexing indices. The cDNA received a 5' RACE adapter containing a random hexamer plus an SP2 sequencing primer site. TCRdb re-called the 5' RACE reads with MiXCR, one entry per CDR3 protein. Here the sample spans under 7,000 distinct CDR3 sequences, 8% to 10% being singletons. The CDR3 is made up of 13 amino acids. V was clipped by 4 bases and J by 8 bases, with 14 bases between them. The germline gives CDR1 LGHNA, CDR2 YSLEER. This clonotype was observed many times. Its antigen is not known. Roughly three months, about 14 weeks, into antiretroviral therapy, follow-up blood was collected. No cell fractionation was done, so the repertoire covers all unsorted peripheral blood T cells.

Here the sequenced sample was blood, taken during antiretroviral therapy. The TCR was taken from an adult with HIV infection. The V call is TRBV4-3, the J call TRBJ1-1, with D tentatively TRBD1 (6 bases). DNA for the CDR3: TGCGCCAGCAGCCCGGATGGGGGCTGGGAAGCTTTCTTT. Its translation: CASSPDGGWEAFF.